Listed below are T cell receptor beta chains from one sample, sequenced in a study of response to subunit inactivated influenza vaccine. TCRdb processed the RT-PCR reads anew with MiXCR; each CDR3 protein has one entry. Of about 500,000 distinct CDR3 sequences listed, roughly 13% are singletons. This material consisted of PBMCs from blood, taken more than 35 days after vaccination. The origin of the receptors is a middle-aged man who received an inactivated influenza vaccine. Both conserved end residues are part of each CDR3. A D gene is named only where the DNA matches it firmly. A row's size may be missing; if present it is once, few, many or a size class.

DNA: TGTGCCAGCAGTTACCCGGGAGGGGAAGACTACACCTTC
CDR3: CASSYPGGEDYTF
size: few
V: TRBV6-5
D: -
J: TRBJ1-2

DNA: TGTGCCAGCAGTTTACCCCTTAGGGAGCAGTACTTC
CDR3: CASSLPLREQYF
size: -
V: TRBV27
D: -
J: TRBJ2-7

DNA: TGTGCCAGCACCAAAGCTCCGGGGAACACCTACGAGCAGTACTTC
CDR3: CASTKAPGNTYEQYF
size: -
V: TRBV12-3/TRBV12-4
D: -
J: TRBJ2-7

DNA: TGCGCCAGCAGTGAGTCGGGGGGGTATCAGCCCCAGCATTTT
CDR3: CASSESGGYQPQHF
size: few
V: TRBV10-2
D: -
J: TRBJ1-5

DNA: TGCAGTGCTAGAGTATCGTCGCAGGGGGCGACAGATACGCAGTATTTT
CDR3: CSARVSSQGATDTQYF
size: -
V: TRBV20-1
D: TRBD1
J: TRBJ2-3

DNA: TGTGCCAGCAGTTACACGGAAGGACGGTCCTACGAGCAGTACTTC
CDR3: CASSYTEGRSYEQYF
size: many
V: TRBV6-5
D: -
J: TRBJ2-7

DNA: TGTGCCAGCAGTTCGGGACAGGTTGGGACTGAAGCTTTCTTT
CDR3: CASSSGQVGTEAFF
size: many
V: TRBV6-5
D: TRBD1
J: TRBJ1-1

DNA: TGCGCCAGCAGCTCAAGGGACAGCAGCTCCTACAATGAGCAGTTCTTC
CDR3: CASSSRDSSSYNEQFF
size: -
V: TRBV5-1
D: TRBD1
J: TRBJ2-1

DNA: TGTGCCAGCAGCCCGACAGGGGAGTCAATAGGTGGCTACACCTTC
CDR3: CASSPTGESIGGYTF
size: -
V: TRBV12-3/TRBV12-4
D: TRBD1
J: TRBJ1-2

DNA: TGTGCCAGCAGCTTAATGCGGGAGACTAGCACAGATACGCAGTATTTT
CDR3: CASSLMRETSTDTQYF
size: few
V: TRBV11-2
D: TRBD2
J: TRBJ2-3

DNA: TGTGCCACCCAGGACAGGGCTAATTCACCCCTCCACTTT
CDR3: CATQDRANSPLHF
size: -
V: TRBV28
D: TRBD1
J: TRBJ1-6

DNA: TGTGCCAGCAGCCAAGAATCGGGGGGGCAAGAGACCCAGTACTTC
CDR3: CASSQESGGQETQYF
size: -
V: TRBV4-2
D: TRBD2
J: TRBJ2-5

DNA: TGCAGTGCTAGCCCCTCGGGATCCTATGGCTACACCTTC
CDR3: CSASPSGSYGYTF
size: many
V: TRBV20-1
D: -
J: TRBJ1-2

DNA: TGCGCCAGCAGCCAAGATTCCAAAAACATTCAGTACTTC
CDR3: CASSQDSKNIQYF
size: many
V: TRBV4-3
D: -
J: TRBJ2-4

DNA: TGTGCCATCAGTTTAGCGCCCGAACCGGGACCGAATAACTACGAGCAGTACTTC
CDR3: CAISLAPEPGPNNYEQYF
size: -
V: TRBV12-3/TRBV12-4
D: -
J: TRBJ2-7

DNA: TGTGCCAGCAGCCAGGGACAGGGCCAGAGTGAGCAGTTCTTC
CDR3: CASSQGQGQSEQFF
size: few
V: TRBV7-6
D: TRBD1
J: TRBJ2-1

DNA: TGTGCCAGCAGCCCGGGGACAGGGGATCTGGGTGAAGCTTTCTTT
CDR3: CASSPGTGDLGEAFF
size: -
V: TRBV11-3
D: TRBD1
J: TRBJ1-1

DNA: TGCAGTGCTAGAGATAAGGGGACTGGAAACACCATATATTTT
CDR3: CSARDKGTGNTIYF
size: many
V: TRBV20-1
D: -
J: TRBJ1-3

DNA: TGTGCCAGCAGCCTACAGCCCCGACGTACACCACCCTTTAGCACAGATACGCAGTATTTT
CDR3: CASSLQPRRTPPFSTDTQYF
size: few
V: TRBV11-2
D: -
J: TRBJ2-3

DNA: TGCAGCGTTGACGCGGGGACAGGGGTTAGGGATACGCAGTATTTT
CDR3: CSVDAGTGVRDTQYF
size: -
V: TRBV29-1
D: TRBD1
J: TRBJ2-3

DNA: TGCGCCAGCAGCTTGGCCAGCCGGGGGCGAGGGGACAATGAGCAGTTCTTC
CDR3: CASSLASRGRGDNEQFF
size: few
V: TRBV5-1
D: -
J: TRBJ2-1

DNA: TGCACCAGCAGCTTGGATCAGGGGGAGGATGGCTACACCTTC
CDR3: CTSSLDQGEDGYTF
size: -
V: TRBV5-1
D: TRBD1
J: TRBJ1-2

DNA: TGTGCCAGCAGCCCGGCACCTAGACAGACTGAAGCTTTCTTT
CDR3: CASSPAPRQTEAFF
size: -
V: TRBV7-2
D: -
J: TRBJ1-1

DNA: TGTGCCAGCAGTGATGGGTGGTACACTGAAGCTTTCTTT
CDR3: CASSDGWYTEAFF
size: -
V: TRBV28
D: -
J: TRBJ1-1

DNA: TGCAGTGCTAGGACTAGCGGGGGCCCAGATACGCAGTATTTT
CDR3: CSARTSGGPDTQYF
size: few
V: TRBV20-1
D: TRBD2
J: TRBJ2-3

DNA: TGTGCCAGCAGTTCGACCCTGGGACAGGGGGCTTTTTGGGGAACCTACGAGCAGTACTTC
CDR3: CASSSTLGQGAFWGTYEQYF
size: few
V: TRBV12-3/TRBV12-4
D: TRBD1
J: TRBJ2-7

DNA: TGTGCCAGCAGCTATGGGGGACAGGCTGTCGTAGGGACCCAGTACTTC
CDR3: CASSYGGQAVVGTQYF
size: -
V: TRBV6-2/TRBV6-3
D: TRBD1
J: TRBJ2-5

DNA: TGCGCCAGCAGTGATTCGACTAGCGGGGCGGAGACCCAGTACTTC
CDR3: CASSDSTSGAETQYF
size: few
V: TRBV10-1
D: TRBD2
J: TRBJ2-5

DNA: TGTGCCATCAGTGGGACTCGGGGGGGAAAAGAGCAGTACTTC
CDR3: CAISGTRGGKEQYF
size: -
V: TRBV10-3
D: TRBD2
J: TRBJ2-7

DNA: TGTGCCAGCTCGCCCGGGACAGCTCAAAACATTCAGTACTTC
CDR3: CASSPGTAQNIQYF
size: -
V: TRBV18
D: TRBD1
J: TRBJ2-4

DNA: TGTGCCAGCAGTTTAAGGTTGGGGGGGAGCTCCTATAATTCACCCCTCCACTTT
CDR3: CASSLRLGGSSYNSPLHF
size: few
V: TRBV12-3/TRBV12-4
D: -
J: TRBJ1-6

DNA: TGCAGTGCTAGTGAGAAGTTTACTGAAGCTTTCTTT
CDR3: CSASEKFTEAFF
size: many
V: TRBV20-1
D: -
J: TRBJ1-1

DNA: TGTGCCAGCAGCCAAGATGAGGGAAACACCATATATTTT
CDR3: CASSQDEGNTIYF
size: few
V: TRBV4-2
D: -
J: TRBJ1-3

DNA: TGTGCCAGCAGCTTAGGGGTCGGCAGTTCTGGAGAGCAGTACTTC
CDR3: CASSLGVGSSGEQYF
size: many
V: TRBV7-2
D: -
J: TRBJ2-7

DNA: TGCAGCGTTCTAGGTTCCTCCTACAATGAGCAGTTCTTC
CDR3: CSVLGSSYNEQFF
size: many
V: TRBV29-1
D: -
J: TRBJ2-1